This passage covers 27 T cell receptor beta chains from one sample sequenced in a study of T cell responses to AZD1222 COVID-19 vaccine. Generated by immunoSEQ multiplex PCR, the TCRdb table keeps only in-frame clones and is missing some. This table has 150,000 to 200,000 clones, around 94% appearing once. Sequenced material: peripheral blood, taken 28 days after the second AZD1222 dose. The receptors come from an adult who received the AZD1222 COVID-19 vaccine.

CDR3 coding DNA: TGTGCCAGCTCACCCCCGAGACTAGCGAGACCTAATGAGCAGTTCTTC. This encodes CASSPPRLARPNEQFF. The chain uses TRBV18 and TRBJ2-1; TRBD2 aligns across 8 bases. The CDR3 is 16 residues long. Germline-derived CDR1 and CDR2 are KGHSH and LQKENI. V lost 3 bases, J lost 7 bases, and 11 bases stayed unmatched.

About this clone itself: At the DNA level, this CDR3 is encoded by other sequences in the same sample as well. The chain employs TRBV5-1 and TRBJ1-5; 8 bases fit TRBD1. Germline loops: CDR1 SGHRS, CDR2 YFSETQ. This CDR3 has 15 residues. V was pared by 0 bases and J by 3 bases, with 2 bases of the junction left unmatched. The CDR3, as DNA: TGCGCCAGCAGCTTGGGACAGGGGATCAATCAGCCCCAGCATTTT. It specifies CASSLGQGINQPQHF.

This sequence joins TRBV9 and TRBJ1-1, with 9 bases aligning to TRBD1. This CDR3 has 15 residues. In germline, CDR1 is SGDLS, CDR2 YYNGEE. V gave up 7 bases and J gave up 4 bases; unmatched junction bases: 11. CDR3 coding DNA: TGTGCCAGCGGGGACAGGGCGGTTTGGGGCACTGAAGCTTTCTTT. It encodes CASGDRAVWGTEAFF. Full variable domain (missing parts from reference TRBV9 and TRBJ1-1): DSGVTQTPKHLITATGQRVTLRCSPRSGDLSVYWYQQSLDQGLQFLIQYYNGEERAKGNILERFSAQQFPDLHSELNLSSLELGDSALYFCASGDRAVWGTEAFFGQGTRLTVV.

The chain has TRBV30 and TRBJ1-5, with a possible D match to TRBD1 (6 bases). This CDR3 has 14 amino acids. Germline CDR1 GTSNPN, CDR2 SVGIG (reference sequence). Trimming shortened V by 5 bases and J by 3 bases, and 14 bases separated the two germline ends. In DNA form, the CDR3 reads TGTGCCTGGGCAGGACAGTTTTTCAATCAGCCCCAGCATTTT. Translating it yields CAWAGQFFNQPQHF.

The chain employs TRBV6-6 and TRBJ1-3; TRBD1 might be the D (6 bases). Germline V gene data show CDR1 as MNHNY and CDR2 as SVGAGI (reference sequence). The germline V and J ends were trimmed by 2 bases and 1 base, with 9 bases remaining between them. The CDR3 is 15 amino acids. CDR3 sequence (DNA): TGTGCCAGCAGTTACGACAGGAGGTCTGGAAACACCATATATTTT. This encodes CASSYDRRSGNTIYF.

The chain uses TRBV3-1 (or the pseudogene TRBV3-2) and TRBJ1-2; D unclear. Germline V gene data show CDR1 as LGHDT and CDR2 as YNNKEL (reference sequence). Trimming pared 3 bases from V and 8 bases from J, leaving 13 bases between. This CDR3 spans 13 amino acids. CDR3 loop: CASSQQTVGGYTF. CDR3 nucleotides: TGTGCCAGCAGCCAGCAGACGGTGGGGGGCTACACCTTC.

The rearrangement uses TRBV20-1 and TRBJ1-2; D call uncertain. The germline V gene encodes CDR1 DFQATT and CDR2 SNEGSKA (reference sequence). Trimming cost V 4 bases and J 3 bases, with 6 bases left between them. The CDR3 has 11 amino acids. This chain's CDR3 is CSAKRYYGYTF. The CDR3 nucleotides are TGCAGTGCTAAGCGATACTATGGCTACACCTTC.

V is TRBV30 and J is TRBJ2-2; the D is unclear. Trimming cost V 2 bases and J 7 bases, with 5 bases left between them. The CDR3 totals 11 residues. Germline lookup yields CDR1 GTSNPN and CDR2 SVGIG (reference sequence). Here the CDR3 DNA reads TGTGCCTGGAGTTACAGCGGGGAGCTGTTTTTT. Translated: CAWSYSGELFF.

V and J are TRBV7-2 and TRBJ1-6; D is undetermined. The germline gives CDR1 SGHTA, CDR2 FQGNSA. V dropped 5 bases and J dropped 0 bases, with 11 bases sitting between them. CDR3 length equals 16 residues. The CDR3 nucleotides are TGTGCCAGCAGCCGGGAAGTCAGCTCCTATAATTCACCCCTCCACTTT. Translated: CASSREVSSYNSPLHF. Filled out from reference TRBV7-2 and TRBJ1-6, the complete variable domain reads GAGVSQSPSNKVTEKGKDVELRCDPISGHTALYWYRQSLGQGLEFLIYFQGNSAPDKSGLPSDRFSAERTGGSVSTLTIQRTQQEDSAVYLCASSREVSSYNSPLHFGNGTRLTVT.

This chain uses TRBV3-1 (or the pseudogene TRBV3-2) with TRBJ2-6; D unclear. CDR1 and CDR2 from the germline V gene are LGHDT and YNNKEL (reference sequence). V was clipped by 5 bases and J by 2 bases, with 4 bases between them. This CDR3 has 13 residues. This chain's CDR3 is CASSFPGANVLTF. The CDR3 DNA reads as TGTGCCAGCAGCTTTCCTGGGGCCAACGTCCTGACTTTC.

The J gene is TRBJ2-7, the V gene TRBV5-6, with unresolved D. CDR3 length: 16 amino acids. V was cut by 4 bases and J by 0 bases, with 17 bases left in between. Germline V lookup: CDR1 SGHDT, CDR2 YYEEEE. The CDR3 region has the DNA TGTGCCAGCAGCAAAAGGGTAGCCTCCGCCTCCTACGAGCAGTACTTC. Amino acids: CASSKRVASASYEQYF.

V usage is TRBV4-1 and J usage is TRBJ2-2; 7 nucleotides match TRBD2. Germline V gives CDR1 MGHRA, CDR2 YSYEKL. Losses at the gene ends were 1 base for V and 1 base for J; bases not matched to a gene: 6. The CDR3 is 17 residues long. As DNA, the CDR3 is TGCGCCAGCAGCCAAGTCGGCGCGGGAGTGAACACCGGGGAGCTGTTTTTT. Protein sequence: CASSQVGAGVNTGELFF.

The CDR3 loop is CASSLRGATGELFF. The CDR3 DNA follows: TGTGCCAGCAGCTTGCGAGGGGCCACCGGGGAGCTGTTTTTT. This sequence joins TRBV5-4 and TRBJ2-2, with D possibly called TRBD1 or TRBD2 (5 bases each). Germline V gene lookup returns CDR1 SGHNT and CDR2 YYREEE (reference sequence). The CDR3 sequence is 14 residues long. Trimming removed 1 base from V and 4 bases from J, with 8 bases in between.

The CDR3 coding sequence is TGTGCCAGCAGCTCCATGGGGGAGGGCGAGCAGTACTTC. It codes for CASSSMGEGEQYF. This chain joins TRBV7-9 and TRBJ2-7; 7 bases agree with TRBD2. Germline V gives CDR1 SEHNR, CDR2 FQNEAQ (reference sequence). The CDR3 spans 13 residues. The junction had 6 bases not matched to a gene; V was cut back by 4 bases and J by 6 bases.

This clone has only one observation. This chain links TRBV29-1 with TRBJ1-4; possibly TRBD1 for D (6 bases). The V end lost 6 bases, the J end lost 3 bases, and 14 bases lay between the germline ends. The germline V gene encodes CDR1 SQVTM and CDR2 ANQGSEA. The CDR3 spans 14 residues. The CDR3 region has the DNA TGCAGCGTGTCGCCCGGGACACCTAATGAAAAACTGTTTTTT. It yields the protein CSVSPGTPNEKLFF.

This sequence joins TRBV19 and TRBJ2-7; TRBD2 might be the D (5 bases). This CDR3 contains 14 residues. Trimming shortened V by 4 bases and J by 2 bases, and 12 bases separated the two germline ends. Germline lookup yields CDR1 LNHDA and CDR2 SQIVND (reference sequence). CDR3 residues: CASSKGEATYEQYF. For the CDR3, the DNA is TGTGCCAGTAGTAAGGGAGAAGCAACCTACGAGCAGTACTTC.

The chain recombines TRBV18 with TRBJ1-2, with D possibly TRBD1 on 5 matching bases. Germline V gene data show CDR1 as KGHSH and CDR2 as LQKENI. Trimming cost V 3 bases and J 3 bases, with 14 bases left between them. CDR3 size: 15 residues. CDR3 loop: CASSPGAGRDYGYTF. The CDR3 region has the DNA TGTGCCAGCTCACCTGGGGCAGGGAGGGACTATGGCTACACCTTC.

The chain couples TRBV11-2 to TRBJ2-1; 9 bases align to TRBD2. The CDR3 is made up of 14 amino acids. The germline V gene has CDR1 SGHAT and CDR2 FQNNGV. V lost 5 bases and J lost 8; bases outside the gene matches: 7. CDR3 coding DNA: TGTGCCAGCAGCATTAGCGGGAGTGGCTATGAGCAGTTCTTC. It translates to CASSISGSGYEQFF.

The chain uses TRBV6-5 and TRBJ2-7; a possible D gene is TRBD2 (6 bases). V lost 6 bases, J lost 4 bases, and 19 bases lay in between. CDR3 length: 15 amino acids. Germline CDR1 and CDR2: MNHEY and SVGAGI. The CDR3 spells CASRPPRGGVYEQYF. The CDR3 nucleotides are TGTGCCAGCAGGCCCCCCCGTGGAGGGGTTTACGAGCAGTACTTC.

The rearrangement links TRBV9 to TRBJ2-2; 9 nucleotides agree with TRBD1. CDR3 length: 14 amino acids. The ends lost 5 bases at V and 7 bases at J; junction bases unmatched: 6. The V gene's germline CDR1 is SGDLS and CDR2 YYNGEE. The chain's CDR3 is CASRDRGGGGELFF. As DNA, the CDR3 is TGTGCCAGCAGGGACAGGGGTGGCGGCGGGGAGCTGTTTTTT. Supplemented by reference TRBV9 and TRBJ2-2, the full variable domain reads DSGVTQTPKHLITATGQRVTLRCSPRSGDLSVYWYQQSLDQGLQFLIQYYNGEERAKGNILERFSAQQFPDLHSELNLSSLELGDSALYFCASRDRGGGGELFFGEGSRLTVL.

The chain joins TRBV11-2 to TRBJ2-3; D ambiguous. CDR1 is SGHAT and CDR2 is FQNNGV in the germline V gene. This CDR3 region has 12 residues. The ends were cut back, 5 bases at V and 6 bases at J, with 9 bases in the middle. In DNA, the CDR3 is TGTGCCAGCAGCCCCGTTGTTGATACGCAGTATTTT. Translation gives CASSPVVDTQYF.

The chain carries TRBV11-2 and TRBJ1-1; the D gene is possibly TRBD1 (5 bases). Germline V gene data show CDR1 as SGHAT and CDR2 as FQNNGV. The CDR3 runs to 16 residues. The V end lost 5 bases, the J end lost 5 bases, and 21 bases lay between the germline ends. The CDR3 loop reads CASSPLGRPGETEAFF. The CDR3 bases are TGTGCCAGCAGCCCCTTGGGGCGGCCAGGTGAGACTGAAGCTTTCTTT. The variable domain in full, with the rest retrieved from reference TRBV11-2 and TRBJ1-1, is EAGVAQSPRYKIIEKRQSVAFWCNPISGHATLYWYQQILGQGPKLLIQFQNNGVVDDSQLPKDRFSAERLKGVDSTLKIQPAKLEDSAVYLCASSPLGRPGETEAFFGQGTRLTVV.

This clone came up a few times. The V gene is TRBV3-1 (or the pseudogene TRBV3-2), the J gene TRBJ1-4, with D maybe TRBD1 (5 bases). V shed 0 bases and J shed 8 bases, with 16 bases lying between them. The CDR3 loop spans 16 amino acids. Germline lookup yields CDR1 LGHDT and CDR2 YNNKEL (reference sequence). The CDR3 here is CASSQDRAGSREKLFF. Here the CDR3 DNA reads TGTGCCAGCAGCCAAGATCGGGCAGGGTCAAGGGAAAAACTGTTTTTT.

The sample holds a few counts of this clone. CDR3 amino acids: CASSRTGGQPQHF. The DNA for the CDR3 is TGTGCCAGCAGCCGGACAGGGGGCCAGCCCCAGCATTTT. V is TRBV7-2 and J is TRBJ1-5, with 11 bases that match TRBD1. Per germline, CDR1 SGHTA and CDR2 FQGNSA. The CDR3 extends over 13 amino acids. The ends lost 5 bases at V and 7 bases at J; junction bases unmatched: 1.

The chain is built from TRBV27 and TRBJ2-7, with TRBD2 matching over 8 bases. Germline V gene data show CDR1 as MNHEY and CDR2 as SMNVEV (reference sequence). The junction had 17 bases not matched to a gene; V was cut back by 3 bases and J by 4 bases. CDR3 length: 18 residues. CDR3 region: CASSFGSPAGLGGYEQYF. CDR3 in DNA: TGTGCCAGCAGTTTCGGCAGTCCAGCGGGACTAGGGGGTTACGAGCAGTACTTC.

The chain uses TRBV18 and TRBJ2-7; a possible D gene is TRBD2 (5 bases). The CDR3 length is 15 residues. V was clipped by 2 bases and J by 6 bases, with 17 bases between them. The germline V gene has CDR1 KGHSH and CDR2 LQKENI. For the CDR3, the DNA is TGTGCCAGCTCACCAGGGGAAGGACTTTATTCCGAGCAGTACTTC. Translated: CASSPGEGLYSEQYF.

The chain employs TRBV29-1 and TRBJ2-1; possible D gene TRBD2, 5 bases. This CDR3 contains 16 residues. CDR1 and CDR2 (germline): SQVTM, ANQGSEA. V was cut by 4 bases and J by 0 bases, with 16 bases left in between. CDR3 sequence reads: CSVVGWIASSYNEQFF. CDR3 nucleotide sequence: TGCAGCGTTGTGGGGTGGATAGCGAGCTCCTACAATGAGCAGTTCTTC.